This TCR beta chain was found in a study of technical replicates of blood from a handful of donors. Germline V gene data show CDR1 as LNHNV and CDR2 as YYDKDF (reference sequence). Between the trimmed V and J ends, which lost 8 bases and 6 bases, there was a span of 17 bases. The CDR3 extends over 13 amino acids. Repertoires were generated with immunoSEQ multiplex PCR, while TCRdb's copy carries only in-frame clones and drops some. The sample contains more than 65,000 clones, around 90% of which appear only once. Sample: T cells isolated from PBMCs. This TCR was recovered from a human donor in good health. The V gene is TRBV15, the J gene TRBJ2-7, with D maybe TRBD2 (6 bases). For the CDR3, the DNA is TGTGCCACCTCAGGCAGGAGGGCCTCCGAGCAGTACTTC. Protein sequence: CATSGRRASEQYF.